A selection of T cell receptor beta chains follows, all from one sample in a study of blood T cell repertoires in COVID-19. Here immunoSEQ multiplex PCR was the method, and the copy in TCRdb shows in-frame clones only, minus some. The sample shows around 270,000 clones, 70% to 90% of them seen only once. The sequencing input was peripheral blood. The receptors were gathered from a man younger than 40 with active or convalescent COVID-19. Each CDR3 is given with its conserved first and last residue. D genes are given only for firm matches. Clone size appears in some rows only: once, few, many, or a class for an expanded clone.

TGCGCCAGCAGCCCGGGACTAGCGGGGGGCGAGACCCAGTACTTC,CASSPGLAGGETQYF,.,TRBD2,TRBJ2-5,TRBV4-1
TGCGCCAGCAGCCAAGAGAGGTACTCACCCCTCCACTTT,CASSQERYSPLHF,few,.,TRBJ1-6,TRBV4-3
TGTGCCAGCAGTGAAGGGCCCCAGGGGGCGGTGGACACTGAAGCTTTCTTT,CASSEGPQGAVDTEAFF,.,TRBD1,TRBJ1-1,TRBV6-1
TGTGCCAGCAGCTTAGATGGACAGCGAAACACCGGGGAGCTGTTTTTT,CASSLDGQRNTGELFF,.,.,TRBJ2-2,TRBV11-3
TGCAGCGTTGGCGATGGGGGCGGCAATCAGCCCCAGCATTTT,CSVGDGGGNQPQHF,.,.,TRBJ1-5,TRBV29-1
TGTGCCTCCTCGGGGTGGGACAGGGAGAACTATGGCTACACCTTC,CASSGWDRENYGYTF,.,TRBD1,TRBJ1-2,TRBV19
TGTGCCAGCAGCTGGGGGCGAAGACTTATGAACACTGAAGCTTTCTTT,CASSWGRRLMNTEAFF,few,.,TRBJ1-1,TRBV5-8
TGTGCCAGCAGTTACAGGGAGGGAGCTGGAAACACCATATATTTT,CASSYREGAGNTIYF,.,.,TRBJ1-3,TRBV6-5
TGTGCCAGCGGAAAGACAGGGAACACTGAAGCTTTCTTT,CASGKTGNTEAFF,.,.,TRBJ1-1,TRBV12-3/TRBV12-4
TGTGCCAGCAGTGAATTTTGGGGGCGGGACACTGAAGCTTTCTTT,CASSEFWGRDTEAFF,.,.,TRBJ1-1,TRBV6-1
TGTGCCAGCAGCTTAGCGGGACACAACACCGGGGAGCTGTTTTTT,CASSLAGHNTGELFF,.,.,TRBJ2-2,TRBV11-2
TGCGCCAGCAGCTTGGAGCCAGGAAAACCGGCAACTAATGAAAAACTGTTTTTT,CASSLEPGKPATNEKLFF,.,.,TRBJ1-4,TRBV5-1
TGCGCCAGCAGTGAGTCAATAAGCCTTTCAGAGACCCAGTACTTC,CASSESISLSETQYF,.,.,TRBJ2-5,TRBV10-2
TGTGCCAGCAGTGTCCACTACGAGCAGTACTTC,CASSVHYEQYF,.,.,TRBJ2-7,TRBV2
TGTGCCTGGAGTGTACGGGGGGCTGGAGAAAAACTGTTTTTT,CAWSVRGAGEKLFF,.,.,TRBJ1-4,TRBV30
TGTGCCAGCAGCCGTTCCGGGCGGGGGAGGACCCAAGAGACCCAGTACTTC,CASSRSGRGRTQETQYF,.,TRBD2,TRBJ2-5,TRBV9
TGTGCCAGCAGCGTTAATAGCAATCAGCCCCAGCATTTT,CASSVNSNQPQHF,.,.,TRBJ1-5,TRBV7-9
TGTGCCAGCAGTGGAATCGGACAGGGGATAATAGGAGAGACCCAGTACTTC,CASSGIGQGIIGETQYF,.,TRBD1,TRBJ2-5,TRBV27
TGTGCCAGCAGCCGGACAGGGGGCGTTCTTGTGGAGACCCAGTACTTC,CASSRTGGVLVETQYF,.,TRBD1,TRBJ2-5,TRBV7-7
TGTGCCAGCAGCCCAACGGTTGCTGAAGCTTTCTTT,CASSPTVAEAFF,.,.,TRBJ1-1,TRBV12-3/TRBV12-4
TGTGCCAGCAGCTTAGGAGGCGGGGATCCTTCCTACGAGCAGTACTTC,CASSLGGGDPSYEQYF,.,.,TRBJ2-7,TRBV11-2
TGTGCCAGCAAGAGGACAAGGGGAAGCAATCAGCCCCAGCATTTT,CASKRTRGSNQPQHF,.,.,TRBJ1-5,TRBV6-5
TGTGCCAGCAGCTTAGAAGGGGGTTCGGACACTGAAGCTTTCTTT,CASSLEGGSDTEAFF,.,.,TRBJ1-1,TRBV7-2
TGTGCCAGCAGCCAAGACCGGCGGGATACGCAGTATTTT,CASSQDRRDTQYF,.,.,TRBJ2-3,TRBV4-2
TGCGCCAGCAGCCAAATAAGCGGGGGGGCCTCCTACAATGAGCAGTTCTTC,CASSQISGGASYNEQFF,.,TRBD2,TRBJ2-1,TRBV4-3
TGCAGCGTTGAACAGGGGGCTGGGACAGATACGCAGTATTTT,CSVEQGAGTDTQYF,.,TRBD1,TRBJ2-3,TRBV29-1
TGTGCCAGCAGCGTAGGGCAGGTCCCCCACGAGCAGTACTTC,CASSVGQVPHEQYF,once,.,TRBJ2-7,TRBV9
TGTGCCAGCGCGTCGGAGACCTACGAGCAGTACTTC,CASASETYEQYF,.,.,TRBJ2-7,TRBV2
TGTGCCAGTAGTCTTGACGGAGCGGGGGCTTTCTTT,CASSLDGAGAFF,.,.,TRBJ1-1,TRBV19
TGCAGCGACCATGCCGGGACTAGCGTATCCTACGAGCAGTACTTC,CSDHAGTSVSYEQYF,once,TRBD2,TRBJ2-7,TRBV29-1
TGCGCCAGCAGCGTTCCCGGGACAGGCCTCACTGGCTACACCTTC,CASSVPGTGLTGYTF,.,TRBD1,TRBJ1-2,TRBV5-1
TGTGCCCGGCGGATCGGGAAGAACACTGAAGCTTTCTTT,CARRIGKNTEAFF,.,.,TRBJ1-1,TRBV30